The 13 T cell receptor beta chains listed next were all sequenced from one sample in a study of blood T cell repertoires in COVID-19. TCRdb's table, derived via immunoSEQ multiplex PCR, lists solely in-frame clones and lacks some. The table lists 350,000 to 400,000 clones, roughly 90% of them singletons, with roughly 0.9% in the top ten. Material: PBMCs or T cells enriched from blood (not recorded which). These receptors were collected from a woman aged 40 to 50 who had been exposed to COVID-19.

The gene calls are TRBV30 and TRBJ1-1; 8 bases align to TRBD1. Germline V gene sequence: CDR1 GTSNPN, CDR2 SVGIG (reference sequence). V lost 3 bases and J lost 4; bases outside the gene matches: 4. CDR3 length equals 13 residues. CDR3 sequence: CAWSQGAITEAFF. CDR3 sequence (DNA): TGTGCCTGGAGCCAGGGGGCTATCACTGAAGCTTTCTTT.

The chain has TRBV29-1 and TRBJ1-1, with D unclear. The CDR3 length is 11 residues. Trimming took off 7 bases at V and 2 bases at J, with 8 bases between the two ends. The germline V gene encodes CDR1 SQVTM and CDR2 ANQGSEA. In DNA form, the CDR3 reads TGCAGCGCCGGGTATAACACTGAAGCTTTCTTT. It yields the protein CSAGYNTEAFF.

This sequence joins TRBV19 and TRBJ1-3; weak D call: TRBD1 (5 bases). The V gene's germline CDR1 is LNHDA and CDR2 SQIVND (reference sequence). The V end lost 5 bases, the J end lost 5 bases, and 13 bases lay between the germline ends. This CDR3 spans 14 amino acids. The DNA of the CDR3 is TGTGCCAGTAGTGGGCCGGGACTGAGAAACACCATATATTTT. Its translation is CASSGPGLRNTIYF.

This clone appeared once. The J gene is TRBJ2-1, the V gene TRBV3-1 (or the pseudogene TRBV3-2); weak D call: TRBD2 (5 bases). V lost 1 base and J lost 9, with 13 bases in between. Germline CDR1 and CDR2: LGHDT and YNNKEL (reference sequence). The CDR3 loop spans 14 amino acids. DNA of the CDR3: TGTGCCAGCAGCCAAGGGAGTCTAGCTAGTGAGCAGTTCTTC. Translated, it gives CASSQGSLASEQFF.

V gene TRBV24-1 combines with J gene TRBJ1-5; tentatively, D is TRBD1 (6 bases). V lost 9 bases to trimming and J lost 2 bases, with 10 bases between them. CDR3 length equals 13 residues. Germline V gene sequence: CDR1 KGHDR, CDR2 SFDVKD. The chain's CDR3 is CATRGAGNQPQHF. The CDR3 coding sequence is TGTGCCACCCGGGGGGCAGGCAATCAGCCCCAGCATTTT.

The V call is TRBV6-2 or TRBV6-3, the J call TRBJ2-7; no clear D. CDR3 length equals 16 residues. Per germline, CDR1 MNHEY and CDR2 SVGEGT. V lost 5 bases and J lost 2, with 19 bases in between. The CDR3 DNA reads as TGTGCCAGCAGTCCCACTTTCGGTATGTTGGCCTACGAGCAGTACTTC. Translating gives CASSPTFGMLAYEQYF.

The gene calls are TRBV5-1 and TRBJ2-3; 11 bases line up with TRBD2. Germline V gene data show CDR1 as SGHRS and CDR2 as YFSETQ. This CDR3 has 16 residues. V was pared by 3 bases and J by 3 bases, with 6 bases of the junction left unmatched. The CDR3 sequence: CASSSRLAGTTDTQYF. The CDR3 DNA follows: TGCGCCAGCAGCTCTAGACTAGCGGGGACGACAGATACGCAGTATTTT.

The rearrangement uses TRBV19 and TRBJ2-1; 12 bases map to TRBD2. The germline V gene has CDR1 LNHDA and CDR2 SQIVND (reference sequence). Trimming took 4 bases from V and 7 from J; bases not matched to a gene: 5. The CDR3 runs to 15 residues. The CDR3 loop is CASSKGLAGGNEQFF. CDR3 DNA: TGTGCCAGTAGTAAGGGACTAGCGGGCGGGAATGAGCAGTTCTTC.

The V gene is TRBV10-2, the J gene TRBJ1-5, with 8 bases identical to TRBD1. CDR3 length: 15 amino acids. V was pared by 2 bases and J by 1 base, with 1 base of the junction left unmatched. Germline V CDR1 and CDR2: WSHSY, SAAADI. The CDR3 spells CASSERTGSNQPQHF. CDR3 DNA: TGCGCCAGCAGTGAGCGGACAGGGAGCAATCAGCCCCAGCATTTT.

The chain uses TRBV19 and TRBJ1-5; perhaps TRBD1 as D (6 bases). Germline CDR1 and CDR2: LNHDA and SQIVND (reference sequence). Trimming cost V 4 bases and J 2 bases, with 9 bases left between them. This CDR3 spans 14 amino acids. CDR3 coding DNA: TGTGCCAGTAGTAGAGGGGGGGGCAATCAGCCCCAGCATTTT. It translates to CASSRGGGNQPQHF.

The chain links TRBV11-3 to TRBJ2-1; 15 positions agree with TRBD2. The CDR3 runs 17 residues. Unmatched junction bases numbered 3, after V lost 5 bases and J lost 1 base. Germline CDR1 SGHNT, CDR2 YENEEA. In DNA, the CDR3 is TGTGCCAGCAGCGGACTAGCGGGAGGGTTTTCCTACAATGAGCAGTTCTTC. This sequence encodes CASSGLAGGFSYNEQFF.

The CDR3 DNA is TGCGCCAGCAGCCAAGGTAGCGGGAGCACAGATACGCAGTATTTT. It is translated as CASSQGSGSTDTQYF. The genes are TRBV4-1 and TRBJ2-3; TRBD2 matches at 7 bases. Germline CDR1 MGHRA, CDR2 YSYEKL. V lost 1 base to trimming and J lost 0 bases; unmatched junction nucleotides: 1. The CDR3 runs 15 residues.

This clone has a single count. V gene TRBV11-3 combines with J gene TRBJ2-7, with no clear D. Looked up from germline, CDR1 is SGHNT and CDR2 is YENEEA. The CDR3 loop spans 13 amino acids. V dropped 2 bases and J dropped 1 base, with 6 bases sitting between them. As DNA, the CDR3 is TGTGCCAGCAGCTTAAGCACTTCCTACGAGCAGTACTTC. It translates to CASSLSTSYEQYF.